This T cell receptor beta chain was identified in a study of shared clonotypes between healthy human individuals. The germline V gene has CDR1 SGDLS and CDR2 YYNGEE. The CDR3 is 15 residues long. V lost 2 bases to trimming and J lost 6 bases; unmatched junction nucleotides: 8. Produced via immunoSEQ multiplex PCR; TCRdb's table is partial and in-frame only. The sample lists around 1,900,000 clones, 93% occurring once. CD45RO-negative cells were positively selected for CCR7, leaving out terminally differentiated effector memory CD45RA+ cells. The chain uses TRBV9 and TRBJ2-1, with 7 bases lining up with TRBD2. This clonotype was obtained from a young man in good health. Some clones in this sample may be carry-over from other donors' samples. The sequencing sample was made of naive CD8+ T cells from PBMCs. The CDR3 DNA is TGTGCCAGCAGCGTGGAGGGGAGGGCCCCCAATGAGCAGTTCTTC. Protein sequence: CASSVEGRAPNEQFF.